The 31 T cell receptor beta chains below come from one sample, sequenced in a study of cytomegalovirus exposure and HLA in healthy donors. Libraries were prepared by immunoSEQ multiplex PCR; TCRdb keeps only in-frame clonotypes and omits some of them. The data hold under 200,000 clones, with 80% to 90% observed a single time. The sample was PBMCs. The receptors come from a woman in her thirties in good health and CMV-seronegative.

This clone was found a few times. The CDR3 DNA reads TGTGCCAGCAGCCACAGTGCAACTAATGAAAAACTGTTTTTT. Translated: CASSHSATNEKLFF. This chain links TRBV14 with TRBJ1-4; D gene uncertain. V was clipped by 3 bases and J by 0 bases, with 5 bases between them. The germline gives CDR1 SGHDN, CDR2 FVKESK. The CDR3 runs to 14 residues.

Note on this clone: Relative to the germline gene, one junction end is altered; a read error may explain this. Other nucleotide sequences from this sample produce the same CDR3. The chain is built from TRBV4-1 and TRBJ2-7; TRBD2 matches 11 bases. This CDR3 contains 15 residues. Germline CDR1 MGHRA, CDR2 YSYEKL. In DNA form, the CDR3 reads TGCGCCAGTAGCCCTGGGACTAGCGGACCCTACGAGCAGTACTTC. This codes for CASSPGTSGPYEQYF.

The CDR3 DNA sequence: TGTGCCAGCTCAGGAAGTCAGGGTAGCACAGATACGCAGTATTTT. It encodes CASSGSQGSTDTQYF. This chain joins TRBV18 and TRBJ2-3, with D possibly TRBD1 on 5 matching bases. Per germline, CDR1 KGHSH and CDR2 LQKENI. The CDR3 is 15 amino acids. V lost 5 bases, J lost 0 bases, and 12 bases lay in between.

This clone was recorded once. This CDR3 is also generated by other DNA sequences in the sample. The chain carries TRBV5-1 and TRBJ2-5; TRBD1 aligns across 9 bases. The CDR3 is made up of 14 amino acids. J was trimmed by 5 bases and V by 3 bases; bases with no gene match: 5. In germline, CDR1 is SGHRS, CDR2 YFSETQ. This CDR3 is CASSSGQGRETQYF. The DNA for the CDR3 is TGCGCCAGCAGCTCTGGACAGGGGAGGGAGACCCAGTACTTC.

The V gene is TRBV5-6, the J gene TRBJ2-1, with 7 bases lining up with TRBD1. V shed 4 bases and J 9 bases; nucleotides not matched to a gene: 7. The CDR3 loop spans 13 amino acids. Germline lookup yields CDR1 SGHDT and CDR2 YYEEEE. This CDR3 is CASSPDRSGEQFF. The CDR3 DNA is TGTGCCAGCAGCCCGGACAGGTCCGGTGAGCAGTTCTTC.

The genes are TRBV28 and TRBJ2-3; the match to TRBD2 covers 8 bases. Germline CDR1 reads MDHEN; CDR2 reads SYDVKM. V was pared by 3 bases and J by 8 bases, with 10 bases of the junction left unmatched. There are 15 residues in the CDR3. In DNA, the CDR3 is TGTGCCAGCAGTTTGGGCGGGGGGCCCCCGGCTACGCAGTATTTT. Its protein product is CASSLGGGPPATQYF.

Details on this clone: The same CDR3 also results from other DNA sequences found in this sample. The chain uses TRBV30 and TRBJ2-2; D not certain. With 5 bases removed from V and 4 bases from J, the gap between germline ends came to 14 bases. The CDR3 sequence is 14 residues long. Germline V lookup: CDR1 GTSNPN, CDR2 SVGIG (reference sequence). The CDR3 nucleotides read TGTGCCTGGTCCCCGGGTCTTGGCACCGGGGAGCTGTTTTTT. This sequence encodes CAWSPGLGTGELFF.

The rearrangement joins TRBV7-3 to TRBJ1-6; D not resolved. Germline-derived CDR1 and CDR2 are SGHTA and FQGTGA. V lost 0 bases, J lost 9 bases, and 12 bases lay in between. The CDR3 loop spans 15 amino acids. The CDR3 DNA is TGTGCCAGCAGCTTAACCTCGGACGGGATTTCACCCCTCCACTTT. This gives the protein CASSLTSDGISPLHF.

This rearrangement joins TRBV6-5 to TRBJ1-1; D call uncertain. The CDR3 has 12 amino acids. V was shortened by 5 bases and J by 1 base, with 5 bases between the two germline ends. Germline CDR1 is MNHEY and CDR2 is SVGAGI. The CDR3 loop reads CASSPQNTEAFF. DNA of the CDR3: TGTGCCAGCAGTCCACAGAACACTGAAGCTTTCTTT.

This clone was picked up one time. CDR3 in DNA: TGCGCCAGCAGCTTGGGGGGCCTTCCCTCTGGAAACACCATATATTTT. Translation: CASSLGGLPSGNTIYF. J is TRBJ1-3 and V is TRBV5-1; perhaps TRBD1 as D (5 bases). CDR3 length equals 16 residues. V lost 0 bases and J 0 bases, leaving 10 bases between the germline ends. CDR1 and CDR2 from the germline V gene are SGHRS and YFSETQ. Complete variable domain (other parts from reference TRBV5-1 and TRBJ1-3): KAGVTQTPRYLIKTRGQQVTLSCSPISGHRSVSWYQQTPGQGLQFLFEYFSETQRNKGNFPGRFSGRQFSNSRSEMNVSTLELGDSALYLCASSLGGLPSGNTIYFGEGSWLTVV.

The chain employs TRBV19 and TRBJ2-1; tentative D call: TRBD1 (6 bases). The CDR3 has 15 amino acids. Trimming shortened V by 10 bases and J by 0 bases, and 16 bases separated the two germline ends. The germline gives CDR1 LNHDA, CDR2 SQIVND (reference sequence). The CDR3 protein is CATSRLDSSYNEQFF. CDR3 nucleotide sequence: TGTGCCACGAGCCGACTGGACAGCTCCTACAATGAGCAGTTCTTC. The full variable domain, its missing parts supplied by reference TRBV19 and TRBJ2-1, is DGGITQSPKYLFRKEGQNVTLSCEQNLNHDAMYWYRQDPGQGLRLIYYSQIVNDFQKGDIAEGYSVSREKKESFPLTVTSAQKNPTAFYLCATSRLDSSYNEQFFGPGTRLTVL.

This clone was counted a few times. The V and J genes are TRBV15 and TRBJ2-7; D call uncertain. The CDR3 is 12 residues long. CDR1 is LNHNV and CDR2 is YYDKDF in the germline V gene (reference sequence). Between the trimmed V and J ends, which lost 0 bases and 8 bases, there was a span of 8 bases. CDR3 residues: CATSRDVAQQYF. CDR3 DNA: TGTGCCACCAGCAGAGACGTGGCACAGCAGTACTTC.

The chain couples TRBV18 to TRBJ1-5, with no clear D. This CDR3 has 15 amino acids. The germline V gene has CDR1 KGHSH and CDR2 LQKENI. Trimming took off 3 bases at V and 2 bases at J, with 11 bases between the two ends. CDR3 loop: CASSPLGRGNQPQHF. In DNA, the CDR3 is TGTGCCAGCTCACCTTTGGGTCGGGGCAATCAGCCCCAGCATTTT.

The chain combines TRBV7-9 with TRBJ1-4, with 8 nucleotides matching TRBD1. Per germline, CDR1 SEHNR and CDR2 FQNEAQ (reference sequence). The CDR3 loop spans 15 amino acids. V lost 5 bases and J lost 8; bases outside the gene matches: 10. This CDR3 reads CASSRSRGRREKLFF. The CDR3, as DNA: TGTGCCAGCAGCCGAAGCAGGGGGCGCCGGGAAAAACTGTTTTTT.

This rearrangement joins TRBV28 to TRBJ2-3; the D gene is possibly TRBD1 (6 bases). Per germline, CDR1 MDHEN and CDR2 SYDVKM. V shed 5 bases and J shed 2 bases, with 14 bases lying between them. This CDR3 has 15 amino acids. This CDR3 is CASSTRDIDTDTQYF. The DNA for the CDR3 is TGTGCCAGCAGTACCCGGGACATCGACACAGATACGCAGTATTTT.

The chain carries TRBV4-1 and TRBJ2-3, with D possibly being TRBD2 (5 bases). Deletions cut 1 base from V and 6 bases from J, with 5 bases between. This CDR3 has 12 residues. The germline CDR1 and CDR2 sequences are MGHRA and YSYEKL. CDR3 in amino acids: CASSQAGDTQYF. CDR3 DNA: TGCGCCAGCAGCCAAGCGGGGGATACGCAGTATTTT.

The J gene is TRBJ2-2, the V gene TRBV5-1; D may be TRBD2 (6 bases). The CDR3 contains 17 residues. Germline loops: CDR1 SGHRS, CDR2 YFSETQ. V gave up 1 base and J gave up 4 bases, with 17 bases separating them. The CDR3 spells CASSLLNYGRVTGELFF. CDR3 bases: TGCGCCAGCAGCTTGTTAAATTACGGGAGAGTCACCGGGGAGCTGTTTTTT.

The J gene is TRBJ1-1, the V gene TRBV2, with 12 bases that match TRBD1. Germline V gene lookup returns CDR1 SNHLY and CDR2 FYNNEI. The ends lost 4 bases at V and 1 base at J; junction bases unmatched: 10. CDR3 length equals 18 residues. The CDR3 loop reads CASSGVGQGAFWNTEAFF. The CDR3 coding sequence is TGTGCCAGCAGTGGAGTGGGACAGGGGGCGTTCTGGAACACTGAAGCTTTCTTT.

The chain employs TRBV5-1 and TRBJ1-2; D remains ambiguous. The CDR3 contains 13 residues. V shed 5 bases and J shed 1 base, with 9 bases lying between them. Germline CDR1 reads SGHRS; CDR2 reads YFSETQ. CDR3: CASRQSDNYGYTF. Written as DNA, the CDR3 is TGCGCCAGCAGGCAGTCTGATAACTATGGCTACACCTTC.

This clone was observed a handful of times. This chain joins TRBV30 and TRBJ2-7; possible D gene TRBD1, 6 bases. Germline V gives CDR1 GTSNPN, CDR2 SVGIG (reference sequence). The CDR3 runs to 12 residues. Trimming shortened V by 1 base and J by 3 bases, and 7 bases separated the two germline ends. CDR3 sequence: CAWSGGHYEQYF. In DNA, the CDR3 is TGTGCCTGGAGTGGGGGACACTACGAGCAGTACTTC. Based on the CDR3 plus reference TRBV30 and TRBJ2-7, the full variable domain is SQTIHQWPATLVQPVGSPLSLECTVEGTSNPNLYWYRQAAGRGLQLLFYSVGIGQISSEVPQNLSASRPQDRQFILSSKKLLLSDSGFYLCAWSGGHYEQYFGPGTRLTVT.

This CDR3 reads CAWSIAGVSTDTQYF. The CDR3 region has the DNA TGTGCCTGGAGTATAGCGGGGGTTAGCACAGATACGCAGTATTTT. V usage is TRBV30 and J usage is TRBJ2-3, with TRBD2 identical over 9 bases. Losses at the gene ends were 2 bases for V and 0 bases for J; bases not matched to a gene: 3. Looked up from germline, CDR1 is GTSNPN and CDR2 is SVGIG (reference sequence). CDR3 size: 15 residues.

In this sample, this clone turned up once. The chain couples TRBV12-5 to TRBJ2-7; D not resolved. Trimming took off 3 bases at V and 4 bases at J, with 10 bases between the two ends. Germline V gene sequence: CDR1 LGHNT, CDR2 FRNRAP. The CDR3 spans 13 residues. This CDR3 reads CASGFQASYEQYF. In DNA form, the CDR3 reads TGTGCTAGTGGTTTTCAGGCTTCGTACGAGCAGTACTTC.

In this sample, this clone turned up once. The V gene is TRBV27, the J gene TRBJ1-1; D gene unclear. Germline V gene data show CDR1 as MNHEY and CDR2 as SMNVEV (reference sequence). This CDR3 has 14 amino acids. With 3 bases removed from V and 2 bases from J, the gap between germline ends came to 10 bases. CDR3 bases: TGTGCCAGCAGTTTTGTTCCCTTTAACACTGAAGCTTTCTTT. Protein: CASSFVPFNTEAFF.

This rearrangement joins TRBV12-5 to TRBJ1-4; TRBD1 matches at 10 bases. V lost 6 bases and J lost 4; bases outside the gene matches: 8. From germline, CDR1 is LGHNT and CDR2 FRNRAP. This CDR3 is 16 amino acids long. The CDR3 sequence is CASGHTGQGRNEKLFF. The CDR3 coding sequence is TGTGCTAGTGGACATACGGGACAGGGGCGTAATGAAAAACTGTTTTTT.

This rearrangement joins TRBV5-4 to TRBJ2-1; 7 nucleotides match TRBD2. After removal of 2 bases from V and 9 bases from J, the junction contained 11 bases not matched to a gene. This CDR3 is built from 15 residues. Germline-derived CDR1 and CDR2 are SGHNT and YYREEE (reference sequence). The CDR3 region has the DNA TGTGCCAGCAGCTTCGGGGCGGGAGAGGGAGGTGAGCAGTTCTTC. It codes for CASSFGAGEGGEQFF.

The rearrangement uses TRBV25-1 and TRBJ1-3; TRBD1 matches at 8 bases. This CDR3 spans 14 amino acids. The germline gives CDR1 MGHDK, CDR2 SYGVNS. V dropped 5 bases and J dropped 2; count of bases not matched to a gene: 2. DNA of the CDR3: TGTGCCAGCAGTCGACAGGGGACTGGAAACACCATATATTTT. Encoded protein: CASSRQGTGNTIYF. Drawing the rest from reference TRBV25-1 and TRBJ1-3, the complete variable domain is EADIYQTPRYLVIGTGKKITLECSQTMGHDKMYWYQQDPGMELHLIHYSYGVNSTEKGDLSSESTVSRIRTEHFPLTLESARPSHTSQYLCASSRQGTGNTIYFGEGSWLTVV.

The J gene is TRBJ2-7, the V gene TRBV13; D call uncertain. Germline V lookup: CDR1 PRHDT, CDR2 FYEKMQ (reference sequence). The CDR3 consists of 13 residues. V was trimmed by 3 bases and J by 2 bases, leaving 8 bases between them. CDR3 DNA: TGTGCCAGCAGCTTTTGGCAGACCTACGAGCAGTACTTC. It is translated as CASSFWQTYEQYF.

This CDR3 reads CASSPRDLADTQYF. For the CDR3, the DNA is TGTGCCAGCAGCCCGAGGGATTTGGCAGATACGCAGTATTTT. The chain recombines TRBV13 with TRBJ2-3, with a tentative D call TRBD2 (5 bases). Per the germline V gene, CDR1 is PRHDT and CDR2 is FYEKMQ (reference sequence). The germline V and J ends were trimmed by 5 bases and 4 bases, with 13 bases remaining between them. CDR3 size: 14 residues.

The DNA of the CDR3 is TGTGCCATCAGTGGGGGGACAGGGGGCGAGGCCGAGCAGTACTTC. Protein: CAISGGTGGEAEQYF. This chain joins TRBV10-3 and TRBJ2-7; the match to TRBD1 covers 12 bases. The CDR3 extends over 15 amino acids. With 4 bases clipped from V and 6 bases from J, the junction kept 7 bases outside the gene matches. The germline CDR1 and CDR2 sequences are ENHRY and SYGVKD.

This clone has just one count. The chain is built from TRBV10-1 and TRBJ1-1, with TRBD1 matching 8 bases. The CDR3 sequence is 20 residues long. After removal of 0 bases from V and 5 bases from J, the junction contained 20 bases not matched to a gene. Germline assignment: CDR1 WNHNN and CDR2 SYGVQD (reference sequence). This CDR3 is CASSESNLGQGGYGTTEAFF. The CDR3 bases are TGCGCCAGCAGTGAGTCGAACCTTGGACAGGGAGGTTACGGGACAACTGAAGCTTTCTTT.

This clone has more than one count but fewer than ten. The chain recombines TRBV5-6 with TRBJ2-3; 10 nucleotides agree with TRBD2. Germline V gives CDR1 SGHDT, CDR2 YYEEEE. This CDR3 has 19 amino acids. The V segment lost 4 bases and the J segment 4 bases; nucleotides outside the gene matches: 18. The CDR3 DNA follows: TGTGCCAGCAGCGTAACCGGGACTAGCGCTTGGGTTAGGGCAGATACGCAGTATTTT. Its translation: CASSVTGTSAWVRADTQYF.